The rows below give T cell receptor beta chains drawn from one sample of a study of OX40 agonist ivuxolimab in advanced cancers. Measured with immunoSEQ multiplex PCR; TCRdb has only the in-frame clones, and not every one. The repertoire holds approximately 80,000 clones, with 89% as singletons. Sample: CD4+ or CD8+ T cells sorted from blood, taken in a trial of the OX40 agonist ivuxolimab. Receptors were obtained from an adult with an advanced solid tumor such as melanoma, head and neck, liver or kidney cancer. Both conserved end residues are part of each CDR3. Each record gives: V gene, D gene, J gene, clone size, CDR3 protein, CDR3 DNA. D genes are given only for firm matches. The listing skips clone size in some rows; elsewhere it reads once, few, many or a size class.

v_call: TRBV5-1; d_call: -; j_call: TRBJ1-1; clone_size: few; cdr3_aa: CASSLLSGVNTEAFF; cdr3_nt: TGCGCCAGCAGCTTATTGTCGGGGGTGAACACTGAAGCTTTCTTT
v_call: TRBV13; d_call: -; j_call: TRBJ1-1; clone_size: -; cdr3_aa: CASSRRGTKAFF; cdr3_nt: TGTGCCAGCAGCCGCCGGGGGACGAAAGCTTTCTTT
v_call: TRBV6-1; d_call: TRBD2; j_call: TRBJ2-1; clone_size: -; cdr3_aa: CASSLAGGREQFF; cdr3_nt: TGTGCCAGCAGCCTAGCGGGGGGGCGAGAGCAGTTCTTC
v_call: TRBV11-2; d_call: -; j_call: TRBJ1-1; clone_size: -; cdr3_aa: CASSFGRTSEAFF; cdr3_nt: TGTGCCAGCAGCTTCGGGAGGACAAGCGAAGCTTTCTTT
v_call: TRBV6-1; d_call: -; j_call: TRBJ2-1; clone_size: -; cdr3_aa: CASSSFGEQFF; cdr3_nt: TGTGCCAGCAGTTCCTTTGGTGAGCAGTTCTTC
v_call: TRBV5-4; d_call: -; j_call: TRBJ2-5; clone_size: once; cdr3_aa: CASSSRTIARETQYF; cdr3_nt: TGTGCCAGCAGCTCCAGAACCATAGCGAGGGAGACCCAGTACTTC
v_call: TRBV2; d_call: -; j_call: TRBJ2-5; clone_size: -; cdr3_aa: CASSEARGPYSQYF; cdr3_nt: TGTGCCAGCAGTGAAGCTAGGGGTCCGTATTCCCAGTACTTC
v_call: TRBV30; d_call: -; j_call: TRBJ2-3; clone_size: -; cdr3_aa: CAWRHGTSGGDTQYF; cdr3_nt: TGTGCCTGGAGGCACGGGACCTCGGGCGGAGATACGCAGTATTTT
v_call: TRBV30; d_call: -; j_call: TRBJ1-6; clone_size: once; cdr3_aa: CAWSVPFLNSPLHF; cdr3_nt: TGTGCCTGGAGTGTACCGTTTTTAAATTCACCCCTCCACTTT
v_call: TRBV10-3; d_call: -; j_call: TRBJ1-6; clone_size: -; cdr3_aa: CAISESANSPLHF; cdr3_nt: TGTGCCATCAGTGAGTCCGCCAATTCACCCCTCCACTTT
v_call: TRBV7-3; d_call: TRBD2; j_call: TRBJ2-2; clone_size: -; cdr3_aa: CASSRLAENTGELFF; cdr3_nt: TGTGCCAGCAGCCGACTAGCGGAGAACACCGGGGAGCTGTTTTTT
v_call: TRBV19; d_call: -; j_call: TRBJ1-1; clone_size: -; cdr3_aa: CASSIGAEAFF; cdr3_nt: TGTGCCAGTAGTATAGGAGCCGAAGCTTTCTTT
v_call: TRBV18; d_call: TRBD1; j_call: TRBJ1-1; clone_size: -; cdr3_aa: CASSTGTDTEAFF; cdr3_nt: TGTGCCAGCTCAACCGGGACAGACACTGAAGCTTTCTTT
v_call: TRBV2; d_call: -; j_call: TRBJ2-7; clone_size: few; cdr3_aa: CASSAAGLDYEQYF; cdr3_nt: TGTGCCAGCAGTGCCGCAGGCCTAGATTACGAGCAGTACTTC
v_call: TRBV6-1; d_call: -; j_call: TRBJ1-6; clone_size: -; cdr3_aa: CASTLTGNSPLHF; cdr3_nt: TGTGCCAGCACTCTTACGGGGAATTCACCCCTCCACTTT
v_call: TRBV4-1; d_call: -; j_call: TRBJ1-5; clone_size: -; cdr3_aa: CASSQAGTHQPQHF; cdr3_nt: TGCGCCAGCAGCCAAGCCGGAACCCATCAGCCCCAGCATTTT
v_call: TRBV27; d_call: TRBD2; j_call: TRBJ2-5; clone_size: -; cdr3_aa: CASSFASGKVETQYF; cdr3_nt: TGTGCCAGCAGTTTTGCTAGCGGGAAGGTAGAGACCCAGTACTTC
v_call: TRBV6-6; d_call: TRBD1; j_call: TRBJ2-3; clone_size: -; cdr3_aa: CASRDRGGTDTQYF; cdr3_nt: TGTGCCAGCAGGGACAGGGGGGGCACAGATACGCAGTATTTT
v_call: TRBV10-3; d_call: -; j_call: TRBJ2-7; clone_size: -; cdr3_aa: CAISESVEQYF; cdr3_nt: TGTGCCATCAGTGAGTCAGTGGAGCAGTACTTC
v_call: TRBV28; d_call: -; j_call: TRBJ2-7; clone_size: -; cdr3_aa: CASRPPGTATYEQYF; cdr3_nt: TGTGCCAGCAGACCTCCAGGGACCGCCACCTACGAGCAGTACTTC
v_call: TRBV9; d_call: TRBD2; j_call: TRBJ2-7; clone_size: -; cdr3_aa: CASSVGGTSGRAGYEQYF; cdr3_nt: TGTGCCAGCAGCGTAGGAGGGACTAGCGGGAGGGCCGGGTACGAGCAGTACTTC
v_call: TRBV6-1; d_call: -; j_call: TRBJ1-6; clone_size: -; cdr3_aa: CASKQLPSPLHF; cdr3_nt: TGTGCCAGCAAGCAGTTACCCTCACCCCTCCACTTT
v_call: TRBV9; d_call: TRBD2; j_call: TRBJ2-3; clone_size: -; cdr3_aa: CASSGIAGFTDTQYF; cdr3_nt: TGTGCCAGCAGCGGAATAGCGGGCTTCACAGATACGCAGTATTTT
v_call: TRBV6-5; d_call: -; j_call: TRBJ2-1; clone_size: -; cdr3_aa: CASGGGIADNEQFF; cdr3_nt: TGTGCCAGCGGGGGCGGGATAGCCGACAATGAGCAGTTCTTC
v_call: TRBV9; d_call: TRBD1; j_call: TRBJ1-2; clone_size: -; cdr3_aa: CASSVGVGRGPSNYGYTF; cdr3_nt: TGTGCCAGCAGCGTAGGGGTGGGCAGGGGGCCCTCTAACTATGGCTACACCTTC
v_call: TRBV6-1; d_call: TRBD2; j_call: TRBJ2-3; clone_size: -; cdr3_aa: CASSASAGGSDTQYF; cdr3_nt: TGTGCCAGCAGTGCGTCCGCGGGGGGGTCAGATACGCAGTATTTT
v_call: TRBV6-6; d_call: -; j_call: TRBJ1-6; clone_size: once; cdr3_aa: CASGRTATINSPLHF; cdr3_nt: TGTGCCAGCGGGCGGACAGCGACTATTAATTCACCCCTCCACTTT
v_call: TRBV6-1; d_call: -; j_call: TRBJ1-3; clone_size: -; cdr3_aa: CASSDRATGNTIYF; cdr3_nt: TGTGCCAGCAGTGACAGGGCGACTGGAAACACCATATATTTT
v_call: TRBV10-1; d_call: TRBD2; j_call: TRBJ2-3; clone_size: -; cdr3_aa: CASSESRGLAGGKTQYF; cdr3_nt: TGCGCCAGCAGTGAGTCGAGGGGACTAGCGGGAGGGAAAACGCAGTATTTT
v_call: TRBV7-9; d_call: -; j_call: TRBJ1-1; clone_size: -; cdr3_aa: CASSPAEGGAFF; cdr3_nt: TGTGCCAGCAGCCCGGCGGAAGGAGGAGCTTTCTTT
v_call: TRBV28; d_call: TRBD2; j_call: TRBJ2-3; clone_size: -; cdr3_aa: CASLGGRLDTQYF; cdr3_nt: TGTGCCAGTCTTGGCGGGAGGTTAGATACGCAGTATTTT
v_call: TRBV11-3; d_call: -; j_call: TRBJ2-7; clone_size: -; cdr3_aa: CASSYPGLYYEQYF; cdr3_nt: TGTGCCAGCAGCTATCCCGGGCTCTACTACGAGCAGTACTTC
v_call: TRBV29-1; d_call: -; j_call: TRBJ1-1; clone_size: few; cdr3_aa: CSSGWKNTEAFF; cdr3_nt: TGCAGCTCTGGTTGGAAGAACACTGAAGCTTTCTTT
v_call: TRBV7-2; d_call: -; j_call: TRBJ1-5; clone_size: -; cdr3_aa: CASSLNSHQPQHF; cdr3_nt: TGTGCCAGCAGCTTAAACTCCCACCAGCCCCAGCATTTT
v_call: TRBV5-1; d_call: TRBD1; j_call: TRBJ2-7; clone_size: -; cdr3_aa: CASSLAGQYEQYF; cdr3_nt: TGCGCCAGCAGCTTGGCGGGACAGTACGAGCAGTACTTC
v_call: TRBV4-1; d_call: -; j_call: TRBJ2-7; clone_size: -; cdr3_aa: CASSQWVKGHEQYF; cdr3_nt: TGCGCCAGCAGCCAATGGGTGAAGGGCCACGAGCAGTACTTC
v_call: TRBV7-3; d_call: -; j_call: TRBJ2-2; clone_size: -; cdr3_aa: CASSLLGHTGELFF; cdr3_nt: TGTGCCAGCAGCTTACTGGGTCACACCGGGGAGCTGTTTTTT
v_call: TRBV30; d_call: -; j_call: TRBJ2-2; clone_size: -; cdr3_aa: CAWSVLGGNTGELFF; cdr3_nt: TGTGCCTGGAGTGTACTAGGGGGAAACACCGGGGAGCTGTTTTTT
v_call: TRBV30; d_call: -; j_call: TRBJ1-2; clone_size: once; cdr3_aa: CAWGVSRVGYTF; cdr3_nt: TGTGCCTGGGGCGTCTCGAGGGTGGGCTACACCTTC
v_call: TRBV30; d_call: TRBD1; j_call: TRBJ2-4; clone_size: -; cdr3_aa: CAWSVARDRGRVAKNIQYF; cdr3_nt: TGTGCCTGGAGTGTAGCCCGGGACAGGGGGAGGGTAGCCAAAAACATTCAGTACTTC
v_call: TRBV28; d_call: TRBD2; j_call: TRBJ2-1; clone_size: -; cdr3_aa: CASNSAGLALNEQFF; cdr3_nt: TGTGCCAGCAATAGCGCGGGACTAGCCCTAAATGAGCAGTTCTTC
v_call: TRBV5-1; d_call: -; j_call: TRBJ1-1; clone_size: -; cdr3_aa: CASSLDRTLNTEAFF; cdr3_nt: TGCGCCAGCAGCTTGGACAGAACTTTGAACACTGAAGCTTTCTTT
v_call: TRBV7-8; d_call: -; j_call: TRBJ1-3; clone_size: -; cdr3_aa: CASSRWASGNTIYF; cdr3_nt: TGTGCCAGCAGCCGATGGGCATCTGGAAACACCATATATTTT
v_call: TRBV11-2; d_call: -; j_call: TRBJ1-2; clone_size: -; cdr3_aa: CASSLARAYGYTF; cdr3_nt: TGTGCCAGCAGCTTAGCCAGGGCCTATGGCTACACCTTC
v_call: TRBV10-1; d_call: -; j_call: TRBJ2-3; clone_size: -; cdr3_aa: CASSDRDPTTHADTQYF; cdr3_nt: TGCGCCAGCAGTGACCGGGACCCAACAACACACGCGGATACGCAGTATTTT
v_call: TRBV19; d_call: -; j_call: TRBJ1-5; clone_size: -; cdr3_aa: CASSPPGTRNQPQHF; cdr3_nt: TGTGCCAGTAGTCCGCCCGGGACACGCAATCAGCCCCAGCATTTT
v_call: TRBV21-1; d_call: -; j_call: TRBJ2-7; clone_size: -; cdr3_aa: CASSKDRPGGPYEQYF; cdr3_nt: TGTGCCAGCAGCAAAGATCGGCCCGGAGGCCCCTACGAGCAGTACTTC
v_call: TRBV5-6; d_call: -; j_call: TRBJ2-5; clone_size: -; cdr3_aa: CASSPPEGQETQYF; cdr3_nt: TGTGCCAGCAGCCCCCCAGAGGGGCAAGAGACCCAGTACTTC
v_call: TRBV27; d_call: -; j_call: TRBJ2-7; clone_size: medium-sized; cdr3_aa: CASSYEQYF; cdr3_nt: TGTGCCAGCAGTTACGAGCAGTACTTC
v_call: TRBV18; d_call: -; j_call: TRBJ1-1; clone_size: -; cdr3_aa: CASSPTATEAFF; cdr3_nt: TGTGCCAGCTCGCCTACGGCCACTGAAGCTTTCTTT
v_call: TRBV4-1; d_call: TRBD1; j_call: TRBJ1-1; clone_size: -; cdr3_aa: CASSPALLGQGSVGNEAFF; cdr3_nt: TGCGCCAGCAGCCCCGCCCTACTTGGACAGGGATCAGTGGGGAATGAAGCTTTCTTT
v_call: TRBV20-1; d_call: -; j_call: TRBJ2-5; clone_size: -; cdr3_aa: CGAARQETQYF; cdr3_nt: TGCGGCGCAGCACGCCAAGAGACCCAGTACTTC
v_call: TRBV10-1; d_call: TRBD2; j_call: TRBJ2-3; clone_size: -; cdr3_aa: CASSDPAGGNTDTQYF; cdr3_nt: TGCGCCAGCAGTGATCCGGCGGGGGGAAACACAGATACGCAGTATTTT
v_call: TRBV27; d_call: -; j_call: TRBJ2-3; clone_size: -; cdr3_aa: CASSLPSPAPHTQYF; cdr3_nt: TGTGCCAGCAGTTTACCCAGCCCGGCCCCACATACGCAGTATTTT
v_call: TRBV5-1; d_call: -; j_call: TRBJ2-2; clone_size: -; cdr3_aa: CASSLGSGAKTGELFF; cdr3_nt: TGCGCCAGCAGCTTGGGATCGGGGGCTAAAACCGGGGAGCTGTTTTTT
v_call: TRBV4-1; d_call: -; j_call: TRBJ1-1; clone_size: -; cdr3_aa: CASSQDDTNTEAFF; cdr3_nt: TGCGCCAGCAGCCAAGACGATACGAACACTGAAGCTTTCTTT
v_call: TRBV5-1; d_call: -; j_call: TRBJ2-2; clone_size: once; cdr3_aa: CASSLEGGRNTGELFF; cdr3_nt: TGCGCCAGCAGCTTGGAGGGGGGCCGGAACACCGGGGAGCTGTTTTTT
v_call: TRBV5-1; d_call: -; j_call: TRBJ1-1; clone_size: -; cdr3_aa: CASSLAPNRVNTEAFF; cdr3_nt: TGCGCCAGCAGCTTGGCCCCAAACAGGGTAAACACTGAAGCTTTCTTT
v_call: TRBV2; d_call: TRBD2; j_call: TRBJ2-5; clone_size: -; cdr3_aa: CASSQAGGGQETQYF; cdr3_nt: TGTGCCAGCAGTCAAGCGGGGGGCGGACAAGAGACCCAGTACTTC